This T cell receptor (beta chain) derives from a study of blood T cell repertoires in COVID-19. As processed by the authors: Amplification with reference gene primers provided the estimates of nucleated cell counts. The method was immunoSEQ multiplex PCR; TCRdb's version includes in-frame clones alone and lacks a portion of them. V, J and clone size are taken as reported in that table, and D and trimming were inferred from the DNA itself. The top ten clones hold around 15% of a sample with 150,000 or so clones, roughly nine tenths of them seen once. The clonotype comes from a man in his late teens or twenties with COVID-19, enrolled during active disease. The sample consisted of peripheral blood.

The CDR3 region is CAITPTGVGANVLTF. The CDR3 bases are TGTGCCATCACTCCGACAGGGGTCGGGGCCAACGTCCTGACTTTC. This rearrangement joins TRBV10-3 to TRBJ2-6, with 8 bases lining up with TRBD1. Germline assignment: CDR1 ENHRY and CDR2 SYGVKD. The CDR3 runs 15 residues. J was trimmed by 4 bases and V by 7 bases; bases with no gene match: 6.